The 12 T cell receptor beta chains given below trace back to one sample, sequenced in a study of shared clonotypes between healthy human individuals. TCRdb keeps only in-frame clones here, not all; method: immunoSEQ multiplex PCR. The sample carries about 380,000 clones, approximately 97% recorded once. Sequencing was carried out using memory CD8+ T cells sorted from blood. Subset given: CD45RO+ cells pooled with CCR7-negative TemRA cells. Receptors were obtained from a young man in good health.

The J gene is TRBJ2-7, the V gene TRBV11-3, with D possibly matching TRBD2 (5 bases). From germline, CDR1 is SGHNT and CDR2 YENEEA. Trimming left V 4 bases short and J 5 bases short, with 12 bases between. This CDR3 is built from 13 residues. The CDR3 protein is CASSSQGGHEQYF. The CDR3 DNA is TGTGCCAGCAGCTCACAAGGAGGCCACGAGCAGTACTTC.

The V call is TRBV27, the J call TRBJ2-3; no definite D call. This CDR3 has 16 residues. Trimming took 3 bases from V and 6 from J, leaving 19 bases between them. Germline lookup yields CDR1 MNHEY and CDR2 SMNVEV (reference sequence). DNA of the CDR3: TGTGCCAGCAGTTTCCTCCACCCCTCAGTTGTCGATACGCAGTATTTT. This codes for CASSFLHPSVVDTQYF.

The gene calls are TRBV29-1 and TRBJ2-7; D perhaps matches TRBD2 (6 bases). The CDR3 loop spans 15 amino acids. Germline values: CDR1 SQVTM, CDR2 ANQGSEA. Trimming removed 4 bases from V and 4 bases from J, with 20 bases in between. CDR3 sequence (DNA): TGCAGCGTTGGATATACGGGAGTTAGGAGGTACGAGCAGTACTTC. Its protein product is CSVGYTGVRRYEQYF.

This chain joins TRBV18 and TRBJ1-2; the D gene is possibly TRBD1 (6 bases). CDR1 is KGHSH and CDR2 is LQKENI in the germline V gene. V was trimmed by 6 bases and J by 4 bases, leaving 18 bases between them. This CDR3 spans 15 amino acids. CDR3 loop: CASSPDRTATYGYTF. CDR3 nucleotides: TGTGCCAGCTCGCCAGACAGGACAGCGACCTATGGCTACACCTTC.

V is TRBV28 and J is TRBJ1-5; D unclear. V dropped 0 bases and J dropped 5 bases, with 8 bases sitting between them. Germline V gene data show CDR1 as MDHEN and CDR2 as SYDVKM. The CDR3 runs 14 residues. CDR3 in amino acids: CASSLWGSDQPQHF. CDR3 bases: TGTGCCAGCAGTTTATGGGGATCCGATCAGCCCCAGCATTTT.

The gene calls are TRBV4-1 and TRBJ2-7, with 15 bases lining up with TRBD2. Germline V gives CDR1 MGHRA, CDR2 YSYEKL. Losses at the gene ends were 1 base for V and 0 bases for J; bases not matched to a gene: 7. This CDR3 region has 19 residues. The CDR3 DNA reads TGCGCCAGCAGCCAAGGAGCGGGACTAGCGGGGGGAGCCTCCTACGAGCAGTACTTC. It encodes CASSQGAGLAGGASYEQYF.

The genes are TRBV4-1 and TRBJ1-1, with TRBD1 as a possible D gene (6 bases). This CDR3 is 16 amino acids long. V was clipped by 3 bases and J by 0 bases, with 14 bases between them. The germline CDR1 and CDR2 sequences are MGHRA and YSYEKL. Here the CDR3 DNA reads TGCGCCAGCAGCCACCTCGAGGGGGGACTGAACACTGAAGCTTTCTTT. It is translated as CASSHLEGGLNTEAFF.

This clone was seen a few times. The chain recombines TRBV5-6 with TRBJ1-1, with D hard to call. Per germline, CDR1 SGHDT and CDR2 YYEEEE. V was trimmed by 4 bases and J by 2 bases, leaving 9 bases between them. This CDR3 spans 13 amino acids. The CDR3 DNA follows: TGTGCCAGCAGCCAGACACCTAACACTGAAGCTTTCTTT. Residues: CASSQTPNTEAFF.

V and J are TRBV4-1 and TRBJ2-5; D gene uncertain. V was pared by 5 bases and J by 5 bases, with 12 bases between. The CDR3 has 13 residues. Per the germline V gene, CDR1 is MGHRA and CDR2 is YSYEKL. Here the CDR3 DNA reads TGCGCCAGCAGCGCGGAGAGGTCGGAGACCCAGTACTTC. Its translation is CASSAERSETQYF.

The DNA of the CDR3 is TGCGCCAGCAGCCAAGTAGGACAGACCCAGTACTTC. Amino acids: CASSQVGQTQYF. V gene TRBV4-1 combines with J gene TRBJ2-5; D unresolved. CDR3 length: 12 residues. Germline CDR1 is MGHRA and CDR2 is YSYEKL. The germline V and J ends were trimmed by 1 base and 6 bases, with 6 bases remaining between them.

The chain employs TRBV4-2 and TRBJ1-4; D possibly corresponds to TRBD1 (5 bases). The CDR3 contains 17 residues. Germline assignment: CDR1 LGHNA and CDR2 YNFKEQ. The ends were cut back, 0 bases at V and 0 bases at J, with 11 bases in the middle. The CDR3 loop is CASSQDWADTTNEKLFF. The CDR3 DNA is TGTGCCAGCAGCCAAGATTGGGCGGACACAACTAATGAAAAACTGTTTTTT.

The chain joins TRBV5-6 to TRBJ2-7, with D possibly being TRBD2 (5 bases). The CDR3 is 13 residues long. Germline V gene sequence: CDR1 SGHDT, CDR2 YYEEEE. V lost 4 bases to trimming and J lost 6 bases, with 14 bases between them. This CDR3 reads CASSPWTASEQYF. DNA for the CDR3: TGTGCCAGCAGCCCCTGGACTGCCTCCGAGCAGTACTTC.